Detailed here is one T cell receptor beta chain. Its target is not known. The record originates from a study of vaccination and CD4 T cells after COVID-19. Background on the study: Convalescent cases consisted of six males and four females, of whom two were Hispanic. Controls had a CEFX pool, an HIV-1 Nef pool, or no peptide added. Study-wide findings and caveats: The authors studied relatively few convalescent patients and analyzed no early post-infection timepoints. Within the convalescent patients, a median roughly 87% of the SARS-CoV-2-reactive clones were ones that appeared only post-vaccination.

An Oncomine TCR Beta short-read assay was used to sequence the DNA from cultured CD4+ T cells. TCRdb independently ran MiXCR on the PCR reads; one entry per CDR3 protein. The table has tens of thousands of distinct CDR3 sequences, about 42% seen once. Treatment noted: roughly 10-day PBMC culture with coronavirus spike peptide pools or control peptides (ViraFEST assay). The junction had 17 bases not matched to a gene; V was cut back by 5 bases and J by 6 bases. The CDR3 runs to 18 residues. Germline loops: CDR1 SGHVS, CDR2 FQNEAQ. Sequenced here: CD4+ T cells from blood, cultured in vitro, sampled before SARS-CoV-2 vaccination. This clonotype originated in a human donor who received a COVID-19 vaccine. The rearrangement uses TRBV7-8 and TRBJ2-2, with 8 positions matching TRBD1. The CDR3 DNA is TGTGCCAGCAGCCGTCTTTACTACAGGGGGGCCCGGGCCGGGGAGCTGTTTTTT. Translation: CASSRLYYRGARAGELFF.